Reported below is one TCR beta chain. The target antigen is unknown. The PCR made use of 60 Vbeta and 13 Jbeta primers. Data came from immunoSEQ multiplex PCR; TCRdb stores just in-frame clones and leaves some out. The repertoire holds roughly 180,000 clones, with about 73% as singletons. This entry is derived from a study of cytomegalovirus exposure and HLA in healthy donors. The wider study: Membership in the Caucasian-associated ancestry cluster was found for 75% to 85% of 398 genotyped donors. Study-level results: Among CMV-associated TCR beta chains, most appeared HLA-restricted in a later analysis. Beyond CMV serostatus, there was no information to go on about immune exposure. V- and J-gene trimming in TCR beta was tied to a missense DCLRE1C variant by an analysis performed later.

The germline gives CDR1 MDHEN, CDR2 SYDVKM. The CDR3 totals 13 residues. Deletions cut 2 bases from V and 5 bases from J, with 7 bases between. This TCR was sampled from a woman between 45 and 65 years old in good health and CMV-seropositive. The rearrangement joins TRBV28 to TRBJ2-1, with D perhaps TRBD1 (5 bases). The sample comprised PBMCs. CDR3 nucleotide sequence: TGTGCCAGCAGTTTAACAGGAGACAATGAGCAGTTCTTC. Protein product: CASSLTGDNEQFF.